The TCR beta chain under discussion was sequenced for a study of tumor-infiltrating lymphocytes in primary liver carcinoma. Whole-study context: Through surgical resection, the patients' primary liver carcinoma was treated. There were tumors of stage T1-T3 N0M0, each 4.2 to 10 cm across. General observations from the study: Compared with blood, tumor repertoires held significantly more in their top 250 clones. Bulk unsorted sampling precluded comparing CD4+ and CD8+ repertoires.

Unsorted whole blood supplied the RNA, and germline DNA was extracted too. Comment on this clonotype: Its specificity is unknown. No conserved phenylalanine or tryptophan ends this CDR3, so it is likely a read error.

Starting from roughly 0.5 ug of total RNA, TCR beta cDNA was produced with a primer in the constant region. Libraries covering TCR beta were generated through three nested multiplex PCR rounds (using a slightly modified ARM-PCR). A C-beta reverse primer and TRBV1-TRBV30 forward primers served in each of the first two PCR rounds, at about 9 cycles apiece. TCRdb reanalysed the multiplex PCR reads using MiXCR and keeps one entry per CDR3 protein. The table includes almost 200,000 distinct CDR3 sequences, around 60% detected once. CDR3 length: 15 residues. Per the germline V gene, CDR1 is SGHAT and CDR2 is FQNNGV. The ends were cut back, 3 bases at V and 9 bases at J, with 18 bases in the middle.

Sequenced: peripheral blood. V gene TRBV11-2 combines with J gene TRBJ2-1; D unresolved. This sequence was found in a woman aged 55-70 years with primary liver carcinoma and hepatitis B virus infection. The CDR3 is CASSLESWSVSEQFL. For the CDR3, the DNA is TGTGCCAGCAGCTTGGAGAGCTGGAGTGTGAGTGAGCAGTTCCTC.